This T cell receptor beta chain was sequenced for a study of early T cells in non-severe SARS-CoV-2 infection (dated by TCRdb to the early 2020s). Background for the entire study: Bulk RNA from unsorted whole blood was used for TCR sequencing, so alpha and beta chains could not be paired. Points the paper makes about the study in general: VDJdb matching was skewed toward anti-spike CD8 responses and likely underestimated virus-specific expansions by missing private and CD4 specificities.

This was a case-control study nested in a cohort of healthcare workers in London, UK, who had nasopharyngeal swab PCR tests and blood samples taken every week. Healthcare workers were enrolled in the week of the UK lockdown, from 23 to 31 March 2020, and were followed every week for up to about 16 weeks. CDR1 and CDR2, looked up from the germline V gene, are WSHSY and SAAADI. Trimming at the junction amounts to 4 bases on V and 0 bases on J, and the germline ends lie 10 bases apart. The CDR3 spans 15 residues, from the cysteine through the phenylalanine. The entry retains the CDR3 DNA only, 45 bases that are in frame from base 1. The method behind the library was 5' RACE. Sequencing used a NextSeq 500. Unique molecular identifiers were attached to individual cDNA molecules in the TCR library protocol so that sequencing error and PCR bias could be corrected. Both TCR alpha and beta chains were sequenced, and tight co-correlation was observed between alpha and beta sequence abundances in each sample. The original methods were these. V gene, J gene and CDR3 annotation of TCR sequences was performed with Decombinator V4. Expanded TCRs were defined as changing significantly between any two time points under a Poisson model with p below 0.0001. TCR abundances were normalised to the total number of TCRs sequenced in each sample and reported as counts per million. MAIT TCRs were defined by TRAV1-2 paired with TRAJ12, TRAJ20 or TRAJ33, and iNKT TCRs by TRAV10 paired with TRAJ18. VDJdb, accessed 1 November 2021, was searched for CMV, EBV and SARS-CoV-2 annotated TCRs, with TCRs annotated for multiple antigens excluded. In-frame beta chains were kept once TCRdb had trimmed the public reads at Q25 with fastp and called clones with MiXCR. Each entry merges the rows of one CDR3 protein and shows their most common DNA and genes. These V and J calls are TCRdb output, not the study's own analysis. Recorded for this sample are 50,000 to 65,000 distinct CDR3 sequences; roughly a fifth of them occurred a single time. The ten most abundant clones make up more than 15% of the sample.

The sample holds a few counts of this clonotype. Its antigen remains undetermined. No base-level quality is on record; no much larger clone is a single base apart. The chain joins TRBV10-2 to TRBJ2-1; 6 matching bases give a weak D call of TRBD2. The origin of this receptor is an adult who was a healthcare worker with PCR-confirmed SARS-CoV-2 infection or an uninfected control (not recorded which). The material sequenced was whole blood, taken at baseline. The CDR3 amino acid sequence is: CASSGGRFSYNEQFF. The DNA sequence is as follows: TGCGCCAGCAGTGGGGGGAGGTTCTCCTACAATGAGCAGTTCTTC.